The 12 T cell receptor beta chains listed next were all sequenced from one sample in a study of cytomegalovirus exposure and HLA in healthy donors. It was with 60 Vbeta and 13 Jbeta primers that the PCR ran. Measured with immunoSEQ multiplex PCR; TCRdb has only the in-frame clones, and not every one. Of roughly 160,000 clones listed, approximately 81% are singletons. Source material: PBMCs. These receptors were taken from a boy younger than 10 in good health and CMV-seronegative.

The rearrangement joins TRBV7-6 to TRBJ2-7; TRBD2 matches at 14 bases. This CDR3 has 16 amino acids. The junction had 6 bases not matched to a gene; V was cut back by 3 bases and J by 5 bases. Germline V gene data show CDR1 as SGHVS and CDR2 as FNYEAQ. The CDR3 here is CASSLGTSGSPHEQYF. The CDR3 region has the DNA TGTGCCAGCAGCTTGGGGACTAGCGGGAGTCCCCACGAGCAGTACTTC.

The rearrangement links TRBV5-1 to TRBJ2-7, with TRBD1 matching 7 bases. V trimming: 1 base; J trimming: 7 bases; junction bases outside the gene matches: 8. Germline V CDR1 and CDR2: SGHRS, YFSETQ. There are 14 residues in the CDR3. The CDR3 sequence: CASSLIDRAREQYF. The CDR3 bases are TGCGCCAGCAGCTTGATTGACAGGGCGCGGGAGCAGTACTTC.

This rearrangement joins TRBV29-1 to TRBJ2-7; the D is unclear. The CDR3 consists of 16 residues. Trimming removed 2 bases at V and 3 bases at J, with 20 bases between. Per the germline V gene, CDR1 is SQVTM and CDR2 is ANQGSEA. CDR3 coding DNA: TGCAGCGTTGAAATTCGATGGAGACCGGGTTACTACGAGCAGTACTTC. Translation: CSVEIRWRPGYYEQYF.

V usage is TRBV5-1 and J usage is TRBJ2-7; 12 bases map to TRBD2. Germline V gene sequence: CDR1 SGHRS, CDR2 YFSETQ. The J segment lost 5 bases and the V segment lost 0 bases, leaving 9 bases of the junction unmatched. The CDR3 totals 17 residues. Here the CDR3 DNA reads TGCGCCAGCAGCTTGGATCTAGCGGGAGGGCCGGTCCACGAGCAGTACTTC. Translating gives CASSLDLAGGPVHEQYF.

The chain uses TRBV28 and TRBJ1-5, with D maybe TRBD1 (6 bases). Germline values: CDR1 MDHEN, CDR2 SYDVKM. V lost 2 bases and J 4 bases, leaving 18 bases between the germline ends. The CDR3 totals 17 residues. CDR3 nucleotides: TGTGCCAGCAGTTTAACCGGGAGGGGGGGCACGAATCAGCCCCAGCATTTT. Translation gives CASSLTGRGGTNQPQHF.

The table lists this clone with a count of one. The chain links TRBV18 to TRBJ2-5; the match to TRBD2 covers 11 bases. The trim removed 6 bases at V and 2 bases at J, leaving 2 bases unmatched. The CDR3 has 14 amino acids. Germline CDR1 is KGHSH and CDR2 is LQKENI. CDR3 DNA: TGTGCCAGCTCGCGGACTAGCGGGCAAGAGACCCAGTACTTC. It translates to CASSRTSGQETQYF.

This chain joins TRBV2 and TRBJ2-1, with 9 nucleotides matching TRBD2. Germline loops: CDR1 SNHLY, CDR2 FYNNEI. The CDR3 loop spans 15 amino acids. V dropped 4 bases and J dropped 9; count of bases not matched to a gene: 10. In nucleotides, the CDR3 is TGTGCCAGCAGTGTTATTAGCGGGAGTAGGATTGAGCAGTTCTTC. Translating gives CASSVISGSRIEQFF. Full variable domain (rest looked up from reference TRBV2 and TRBJ2-1): EPEVTQTPSHQVTQMGQEVILRCVPISNHLYFYWYRQILGQKVEFLVSFYNNEISEKSEIFDDQFSVERPDGSNFTLKIRSTKLEDSAMYFCASSVISGSRIEQFFGPGTRLTVL.

This clone appeared a single time. The rearrangement links TRBV7-5 to TRBJ1-2. TRBV7-5 is a known pseudogene. The CDR3 runs 13 residues. CDR3 loop: CARDAGSNYGYTF. The CDR3 DNA sequence: TGTGCCAGGGATGCGGGGTCTAACTATGGCTACACCTTC.

In this sample, this clone turned up once. This chain joins TRBV29-1 and TRBJ2-7; possible D gene TRBD1, 6 bases. V dropped 3 bases and J dropped 0 bases, with 9 bases sitting between them. Germline V gene data show CDR1 as SQVTM and CDR2 as ANQGSEA. This CDR3 is built from 13 residues. CDR3 sequence reads: CSVEDSLSYEQYF. CDR3 in DNA: TGCAGCGTTGAGGACAGCCTCTCCTACGAGCAGTACTTC.

This rearrangement joins TRBV27 to TRBJ2-1; TRBD1 matches 7 bases. Germline V CDR1 and CDR2: MNHEY, SMNVEV (reference sequence). This CDR3 contains 15 residues. V gave up 1 base and J gave up 4 bases; unmatched junction bases: 4. In DNA form, the CDR3 reads TGTGCCAGCAGTTTATACGGGACAGATTACAATGAGCAGTTCTTC. It is translated as CASSLYGTDYNEQFF.

This clone was recorded only once. The V call is TRBV6-5, the J call TRBJ1-2; no reliable D call. Trimming took off 5 bases at V and 0 bases at J, with 13 bases between the two ends. Germline CDR1 is MNHEY and CDR2 is SVGAGI. The CDR3 consists of 15 residues. In DNA form, the CDR3 reads TGTGCCAGCAGTAGACAAGGCCGAGCTAACTATGGCTACACCTTC. The encoded protein is CASSRQGRANYGYTF.

The genes are TRBV2 and TRBJ2-1; tentatively, D is TRBD2 (6 bases). The CDR3 length is 15 residues. Germline V CDR1 and CDR2: SNHLY, FYNNEI. Trimming stripped 3 bases from V and 4 bases from J, with 13 bases between. CDR3: CASSESGVPYNEQFF. CDR3 in DNA: TGTGCCAGCAGTGAGTCGGGAGTCCCTTACAATGAGCAGTTCTTC.